This TCR beta chain was sequenced for a study of human T cells and chemical hapten exposure. Across the whole study: How much TCR each sample yielded varied, mostly because pooled library volumes differed slightly. Findings and caveats of the study: Following DPC sensitization, TCRs present above 1 in 1000 frequency showed no change. All donors were alopecia patients, so their immunity may differ from that of healthy people.

Time point indicated: pre-sensitization, week 0. As for treatment: therapeutic diphenylcyclopropenone sensitization with weekly scalp DPC. Participating donors were patients with alopecia, aged 18 to 70 years, considered appropriate candidates for DPC. This clonotype was seen more than once but under ten times. Antigen unknown. TCRdb called the RACE reads again in MiXCR, with one record for every CDR3 protein. This sample has around 95,000 distinct CDR3 sequences, with 10% to 12% found just once. V gave up 0 bases and J gave up 1 base, with 10 bases separating them. Germline V CDR1 and CDR2: LGHDT, YNNKEL (reference sequence). The CDR3 sequence is 15 residues long.

The source of this sequence is a woman aged 55-70 years with alopecia areata. Some clones in this sample may be carry-over from other donors' samples. The source was whole blood, collected in connection with sensitization to the hapten diphenylcyclopropenone (DPC). The rearrangement uses TRBV3-1 and TRBJ2-7; D remains ambiguous. The CDR3 DNA follows: TGTGCCAGCAGCCAAGAACCCCTTGTTTCCTACGAGCAGTACTTC. It encodes CASSQEPLVSYEQYF.